The next 2 T cell receptor beta chains were all read from a single sample in a study of OX40 agonist ivuxolimab in advanced cancers. Measured with immunoSEQ multiplex PCR; TCRdb has only the in-frame clones, and not every one. The sample includes under 45,000 clones, around four fifths of them seen just once. The sequences come from CD4+ or CD8+ T cells sorted from blood, collected in a trial of the OX40 agonist ivuxolimab. The receptors come from an adult with an advanced solid tumor such as melanoma, head and neck, liver or kidney cancer.

This clone was observed a handful of times. The gene calls are TRBV7-6 and TRBJ2-1; D is ambiguous. The V and J ends lost 3 bases and 0 bases respectively, with 9 bases between them. The CDR3 has 15 amino acids. CDR1 is SGHVS and CDR2 is FNYEAQ in the germline V gene. The CDR3 nucleotides read TGTGCCAGCAGCTTGGACGGTTACTCCTACAATGAGCAGTTCTTC. It translates to CASSLDGYSYNEQFF.

A few counts support this clone. V usage is TRBV5-6 and J usage is TRBJ1-1; 8 bases align to TRBD1. Losses at the gene ends were 2 bases for V and 4 bases for J; bases not matched to a gene: 7. Germline loops: CDR1 SGHDT, CDR2 YYEEEE. The CDR3 spans 15 residues. CDR3 residues: CASSFQGQGGTEAFF. The CDR3 DNA follows: TGTGCCAGCAGCTTCCAAGGACAGGGAGGCACTGAAGCTTTCTTT.